Listed below are T cell receptor beta chains from one sample, sequenced in a study of blood T cell repertoires in COVID-19. TCRdb's table, derived via immunoSEQ multiplex PCR, lists solely in-frame clones and lacks some. The table has about 130,000 clones, 70% to 80% seen once. The sequencing sample was made of peripheral blood. The receptors shown here come from a woman in her 70s with COVID-19, enrolled during active disease. Each CDR3 is given without its conserved first and last residue. The order of the fields is V gene, J gene, CDR3 protein.

TRBV6-1	TRBJ1-1	ASSAPRMTDRNTEAF
TRBV11-2	TRBJ1-5	ASSKGQGSNQPQH
TRBV3-1/TRBV3-2	TRBJ1-6	ASSQYPQSQGGNSPLH
TRBV6-6	TRBJ1-5	ASSSQQGSNQPQH
TRBV5-1	TRBJ2-3	ASSSPGTAPGTQY
TRBV27	TRBJ1-5	ASSLERGVNQPQH
TRBV10-1	TRBJ2-6	ASSESTSGDSGANVLT
TRBV5-6	TRBJ1-6	ASSLGLHSSPLH
TRBV2	TRBJ1-1	ASSVRQGETEAF
TRBV7-3	TRBJ2-1	ASSLGTGEVDEQF
TRBV2	TRBJ1-2	ASSEASFGGAGGYT
TRBV20-1	TRBJ2-7	SASGGVN
TRBV5-4	TRBJ2-7	ASSSPPGGGSYEQY
TRBV5-1	TRBJ2-7	ASSLGEGLSYEQY
TRBV30	TRBJ2-3	AWSRPGTPRRTDTQY
TRBV5-1	TRBJ2-7	ASSSTGGNYEQY
TRBV6-2/TRBV6-3	TRBJ1-2	ASSYSEAIFNYGYT
TRBV19	TRBJ2-1	ASAPQRGGNNEQF
TRBV9	TRBJ1-1	ASSVEGGSGTEAF
TRBV5-4	TRBJ1-2	ASSRKGQGAVGYT
TRBV5-4	TRBJ1-1	ASSLVQQGGSEAF
TRBV27	TRBJ2-7	ASRHRTSGVSSYEQY
TRBV27	TRBJ2-2	ASSIQGATNTGELF
TRBV6-1	TRBJ2-4	ASSDRTGGAKNIQY
TRBV5-5	TRBJ1-6	ASSLGTPDRAGSPLH
TRBV7-3	TRBJ2-3	ASSFLGTETDTQY
TRBV20-1	TRBJ2-3	SASRAEWTDTQY
TRBV12-3/TRBV12-4	TRBJ2-7	ASTTGQDEQY
TRBV15	TRBJ1-6	ATSRALRDNSPLH
TRBV15	TRBJ1-5	ATSRDGGNQPQH
TRBV19	TRBJ1-1	ASSARARLNTEAF
TRBV5-1	TRBJ1-2	ASSPGTASLNYGYT
TRBV5-5	TRBJ2-5	ASSLSTGRRETQY
TRBV18	TRBJ2-3	ASSPYTTGGSTDTQY
TRBV4-2	TRBJ2-6	ASSQGGSSGANVLT
TRBV7-2	TRBJ2-1	ASSLGAPGTATYNEQF
TRBV5-6	TRBJ1-2	ARSLGGQGAAYGYT
TRBV5-1	TRBJ2-2	ASSLQGLAVTGELF
TRBV4-2	TRBJ2-2	ASSQEPQSTGELF
TRBV5-6	TRBJ1-1	ASSLTGMNTEAF
TRBV25-1	TRBJ2-1	ASTFGTAYNEQF
TRBV5-1	TRBJ2-6	ASSQTGGASGANVLT
TRBV18	TRBJ1-3	ASSPTWTGDGNTIY
TRBV7-6	TRBJ2-3	ASSRGLAGLENTQY
TRBV30	TRBJ2-5	AWSPSRLAGGETQY
TRBV3-1/TRBV3-2	TRBJ2-2	ASSLGLPGELF
TRBV5-6	TRBJ1-2	ASSLGPSEGLRGYT
TRBV28	TRBJ1-1	ASSPRDGSLIGAF
TRBV11-2	TRBJ2-7	ASTANQAVNSYEQY
TRBV5-1	TRBJ1-2	ASSPTASYGYT
TRBV3-1/TRBV3-2	TRBJ1-4	ASSQDGWGGNEKLF
TRBV7-6	TRBJ2-7	ASSPRQGAQSEQY
TRBV2	TRBJ1-2	ASVNRGDPYGYT
TRBV12-5	TRBJ1-6	ASGSGGNSPLH
TRBV28	TRBJ1-2	ASSFQNTGYT
TRBV4-1	TRBJ1-3	ASSQDERSGNTIY
TRBV5-1	TRBJ1-1	ASSVQGQGLNTEAF
TRBV27	TRBJ2-1	ASSLSGGAGEQF
TRBV3-1/TRBV3-2	TRBJ1-2	ASRGGEYYGYT